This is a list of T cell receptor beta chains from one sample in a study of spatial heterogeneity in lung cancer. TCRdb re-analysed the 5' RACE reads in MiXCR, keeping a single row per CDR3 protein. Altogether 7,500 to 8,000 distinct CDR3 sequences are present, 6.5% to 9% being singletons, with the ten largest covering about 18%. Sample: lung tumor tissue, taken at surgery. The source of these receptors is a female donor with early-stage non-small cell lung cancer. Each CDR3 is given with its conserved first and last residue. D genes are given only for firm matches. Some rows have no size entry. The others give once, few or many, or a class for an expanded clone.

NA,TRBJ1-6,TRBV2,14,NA,TGTGCCAGCAGTGTTTCAGGGCCACCGACACCCCTCCACTTT,CASSVSGPPTPLHF
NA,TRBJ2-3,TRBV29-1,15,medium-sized,TGCAGCGTTGTGAAGCAGGGGGGTTTTGCAGATACGCAGTATTTT,CSVVKQGGFADTQYF
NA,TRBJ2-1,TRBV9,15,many,TGTGCCAGCAGCGTAGCGGGCTCTATCTACAATGAGCAGTTCTTC,CASSVAGSIYNEQFF
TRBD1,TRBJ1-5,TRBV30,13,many,TGTGCCTGTGGACAGGGAAGGCGGCAGCCCCAGCATTTT,CACGQGRRQPQHF
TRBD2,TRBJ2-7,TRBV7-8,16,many,TGTGCCAGCAGCTGGATGACTAGCGGGGCACTCTACGAGCAGTACTTC,CASSWMTSGALYEQYF
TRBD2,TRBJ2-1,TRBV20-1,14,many,TGCAGTGCTAGAGTCCTAGCGGTCTACAATGAGCAGTTCTTC,CSARVLAVYNEQFF
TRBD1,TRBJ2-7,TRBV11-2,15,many,TGTGCCAGCAGCTTGGGACAGGGACCGACCTACGAGCAGTACTTC,CASSLGQGPTYEQYF
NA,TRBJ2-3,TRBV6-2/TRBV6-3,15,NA,TGTGCCAGCAGGGGAGCTAGGGGGAGGATGGATACGCAGTATTTT,CASRGARGRMDTQYF
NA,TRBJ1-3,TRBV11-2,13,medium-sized,TGTGCCAGCAGCCCCTACTCTGGAAACACCATATATTTT,CASSPYSGNTIYF
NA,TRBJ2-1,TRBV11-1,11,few,TGTGCCAGCAGCATAGACAATGAGCAGTTCTTC,CASSIDNEQFF
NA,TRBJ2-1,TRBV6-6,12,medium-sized,TGTGCCAGCAGTCAGGGGTGGGCTGAGCAGTTCTTC,CASSQGWAEQFF
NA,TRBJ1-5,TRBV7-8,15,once,TGTGCCAGCAGCTTAGGGACCGGGGTTAATCAACCCCAGCATTTT,CASSLGTGVNQPQHF